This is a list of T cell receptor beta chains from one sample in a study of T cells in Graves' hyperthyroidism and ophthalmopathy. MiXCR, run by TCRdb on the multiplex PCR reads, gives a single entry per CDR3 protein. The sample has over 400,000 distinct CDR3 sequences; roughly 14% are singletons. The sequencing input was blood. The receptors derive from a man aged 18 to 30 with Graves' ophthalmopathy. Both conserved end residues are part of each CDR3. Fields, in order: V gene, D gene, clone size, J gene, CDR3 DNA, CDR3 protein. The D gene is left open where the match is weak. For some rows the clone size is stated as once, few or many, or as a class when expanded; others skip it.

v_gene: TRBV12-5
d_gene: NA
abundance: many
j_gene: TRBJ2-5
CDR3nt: TGTGCTAGTGGTTTTGGGAAAGAGACCCAGTACTTC
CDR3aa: CASGFGKETQYF

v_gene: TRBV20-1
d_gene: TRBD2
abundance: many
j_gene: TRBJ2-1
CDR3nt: TGCAGTGCTCCCAATAGCGGGATTTCCTACAATGAGCAGTTCTTC
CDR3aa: CSAPNSGISYNEQFF

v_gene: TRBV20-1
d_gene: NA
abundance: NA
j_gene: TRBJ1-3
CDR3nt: TGCAGTGCTAGTAGAGTCTCAGGAAACACCATATATTTT
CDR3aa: CSASRVSGNTIYF

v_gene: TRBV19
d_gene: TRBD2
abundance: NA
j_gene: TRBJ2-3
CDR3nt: TGTGCCAGCAGACCCCTAGCGGGGGATACAGATACGCAGTATTTT
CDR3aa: CASRPLAGDTDTQYF

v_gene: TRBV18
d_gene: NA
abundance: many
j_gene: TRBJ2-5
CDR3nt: TGTGCCAGCTCACCACGTAAGGACAGCTCCCAAGAGACCCAGTACTTC
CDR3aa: CASSPRKDSSQETQYF

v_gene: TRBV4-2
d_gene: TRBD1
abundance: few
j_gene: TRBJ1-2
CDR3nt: TGTGCCAGCAGCCAGTCCGGGACAGGGGTTTTTGGCTACACCTTC
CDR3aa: CASSQSGTGVFGYTF

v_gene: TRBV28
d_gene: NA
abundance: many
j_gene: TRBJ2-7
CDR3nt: TGTGCCAGCAGTTTATGGCAGGGGACCTACGAGCAGTACTTC
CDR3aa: CASSLWQGTYEQYF

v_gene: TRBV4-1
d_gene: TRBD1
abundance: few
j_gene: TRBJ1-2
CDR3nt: TGCGCCAGCAGCCAGGGGACAGGGGGCTTCTATGGCTACACCTTC
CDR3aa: CASSQGTGGFYGYTF

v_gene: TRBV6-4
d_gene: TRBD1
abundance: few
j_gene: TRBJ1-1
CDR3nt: TGTGCCAGCAGAGATACAGGGGGCACTGAAGCTTTCTTT
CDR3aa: CASRDTGGTEAFF

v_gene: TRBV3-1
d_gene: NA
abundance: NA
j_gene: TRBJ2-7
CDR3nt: TGTGCCAGCAGCCAAGCCCGGACCTCCTACGAGCAGTACTTC
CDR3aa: CASSQARTSYEQYF

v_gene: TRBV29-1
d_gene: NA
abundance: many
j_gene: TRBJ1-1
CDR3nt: TGCAGCGTTTTACAGGCGAACACTGAAGCTTTCTTT
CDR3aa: CSVLQANTEAFF

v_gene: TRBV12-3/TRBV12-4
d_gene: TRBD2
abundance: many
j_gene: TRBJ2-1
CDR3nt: TGTGCCAGCAGTTTAGTCGGGAGGTCCTACAATGAGCAGTTCTTC
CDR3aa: CASSLVGRSYNEQFF

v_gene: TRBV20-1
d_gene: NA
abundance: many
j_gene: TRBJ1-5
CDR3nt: TGCAGTGCTAGTGGCGCCTTGACGAGGGTAAGCAATCAGCCCCAGCATTTT
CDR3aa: CSASGALTRVSNQPQHF

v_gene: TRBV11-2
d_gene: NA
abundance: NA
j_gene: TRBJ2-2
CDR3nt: TGTGCCAGCAGCCAAGAAGAGGGGGGAGGCGGGGAGCTGTTTTTT
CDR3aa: CASSQEEGGGGELFF

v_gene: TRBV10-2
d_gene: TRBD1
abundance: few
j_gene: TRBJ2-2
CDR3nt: TGCGCCAGCATGGGGACAGGGGGCAACACCGGGGAGCTGTTTTTT
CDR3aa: CASMGTGGNTGELFF

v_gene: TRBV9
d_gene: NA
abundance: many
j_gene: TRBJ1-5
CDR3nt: TGTGCCAGCAGCGTAGGGCAGGGTAGCAATCAGCCCCAGCATTTT
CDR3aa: CASSVGQGSNQPQHF

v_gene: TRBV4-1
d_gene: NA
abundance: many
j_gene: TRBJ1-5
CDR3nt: TGCGCCAGCAGCCACCTTGGGGGAGGGCAGCCCCAGCATTTT
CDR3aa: CASSHLGGGQPQHF

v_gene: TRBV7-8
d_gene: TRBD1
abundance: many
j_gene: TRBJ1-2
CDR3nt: TGTGCCAGCAGCTTAGACTACAGGGGAAATGGCTACACCTTC
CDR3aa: CASSLDYRGNGYTF

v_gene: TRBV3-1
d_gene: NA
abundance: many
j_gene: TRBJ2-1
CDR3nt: TGTGCCAGCAGCCTACCGGGACTGCAATACAATGAGCAGTTCTTC
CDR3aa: CASSLPGLQYNEQFF

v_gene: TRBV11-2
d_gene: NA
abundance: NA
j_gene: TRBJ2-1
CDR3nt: TGTGCCAGCAGCTTAACCGCAGGATACTATGAGCAGTTCTTC
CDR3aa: CASSLTAGYYEQFF

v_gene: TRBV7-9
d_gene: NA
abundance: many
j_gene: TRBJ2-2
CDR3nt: TGTGCCAGCAGCTTAGTTCCGGGGTCGAACACCGGGGAGCTGTTTTTT
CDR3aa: CASSLVPGSNTGELFF

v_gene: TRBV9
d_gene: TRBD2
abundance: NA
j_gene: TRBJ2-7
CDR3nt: TGTGCCAGCAGCGACCCCCTAGCGGGAGGCCCCTGGAGTGAGCAGTACTTC
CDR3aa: CASSDPLAGGPWSEQYF

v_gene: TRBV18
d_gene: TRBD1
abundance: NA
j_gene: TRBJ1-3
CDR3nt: TGTGCCAGCTCACCACGGGCCCAGGGGGAATTCGCTGGAAACACCATATATTTT
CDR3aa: CASSPRAQGEFAGNTIYF

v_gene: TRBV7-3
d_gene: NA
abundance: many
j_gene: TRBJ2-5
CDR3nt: TGTGCCAGCAGCCCAAACGGTTGGCCGATCCAAGAGACCCAGTACTTC
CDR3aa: CASSPNGWPIQETQYF

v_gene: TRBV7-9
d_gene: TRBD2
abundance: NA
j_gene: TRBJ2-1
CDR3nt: TGTGCCAGCAGCTCCCAACTAGCGGGGGGGCTGGATGAGCAGTTCTTC
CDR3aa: CASSSQLAGGLDEQFF

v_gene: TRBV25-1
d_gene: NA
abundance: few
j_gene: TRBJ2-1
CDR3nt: TGTGCCAGCAGCCTAGGTGTGGCGAGGCGAGCCTACAATGAGCAGTTCTTC
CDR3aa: CASSLGVARRAYNEQFF

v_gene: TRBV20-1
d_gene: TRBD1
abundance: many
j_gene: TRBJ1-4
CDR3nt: TGCAGTGCTAGAGTGGGCGGGACAGCTATTGAAAAACTGTTTTTT
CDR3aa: CSARVGGTAIEKLFF

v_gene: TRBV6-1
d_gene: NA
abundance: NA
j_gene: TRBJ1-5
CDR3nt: TGTGCCAGCAGTGAGGGGGGAAGTGGGCAGCCCCAGCATTTT
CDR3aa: CASSEGGSGQPQHF

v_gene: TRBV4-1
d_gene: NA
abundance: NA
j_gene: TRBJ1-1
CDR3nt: TGCGCCAGCAGCCAAGATCCAATAGGGAACACTGAAGCTTTCTTT
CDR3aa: CASSQDPIGNTEAFF

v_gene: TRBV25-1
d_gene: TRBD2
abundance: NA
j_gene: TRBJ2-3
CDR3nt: TGTGCCAGCAGAAATGTAGGACTAGATTCTCCTAGGCAGTATTTT
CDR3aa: CASRNVGLDSPRQYF

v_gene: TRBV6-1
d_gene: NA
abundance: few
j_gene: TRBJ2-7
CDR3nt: TGTGCCAGCACCACGGGGGCGCACGAGCAGTACTTC
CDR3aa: CASTTGAHEQYF

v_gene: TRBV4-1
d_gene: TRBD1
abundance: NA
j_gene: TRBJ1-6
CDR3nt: TGCGCCAGCAGCCAAGCTTGGACAGGGCCCTCACCCCTCCACTTT
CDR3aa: CASSQAWTGPSPLHF

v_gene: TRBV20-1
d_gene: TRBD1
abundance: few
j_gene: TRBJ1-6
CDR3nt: TGCAGTGCTAGAGAACTACATCATGGGACAGGAGATAATTCACCCCTCCACTTT
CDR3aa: CSARELHHGTGDNSPLHF

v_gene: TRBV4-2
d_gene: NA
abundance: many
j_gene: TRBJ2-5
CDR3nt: TGTGCCAGCAGCCAATGGCTCAAAGAGACCCAGTACTTC
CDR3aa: CASSQWLKETQYF

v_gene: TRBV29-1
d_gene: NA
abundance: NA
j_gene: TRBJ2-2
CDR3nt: TGCAGCGTTGAACCCTACGCGAACACCGGGGAGCTGTTTTTT
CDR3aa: CSVEPYANTGELFF

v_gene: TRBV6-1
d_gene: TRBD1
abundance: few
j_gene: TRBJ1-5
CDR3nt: TGTGCCAGCAGTGAAGCTCAGGTCCAGGGGGCAAACTATCAGCCCCAGCATTTT
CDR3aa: CASSEAQVQGANYQPQHF

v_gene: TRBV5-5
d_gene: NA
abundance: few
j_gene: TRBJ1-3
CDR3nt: TGTGCCAGCAGCTTCGGAGTTCTAGCCTCTGGAAACACCATATATTTT
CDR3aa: CASSFGVLASGNTIYF

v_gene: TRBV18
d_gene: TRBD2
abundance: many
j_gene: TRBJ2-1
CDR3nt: TGTGCCAGCTCTCGGGGCCTAGCGGGGCCCAATGAGCAGTTCTTC
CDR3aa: CASSRGLAGPNEQFF

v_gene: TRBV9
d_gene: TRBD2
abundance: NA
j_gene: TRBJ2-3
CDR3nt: TGTGCCAGCAGCGGCGGGAGGGACACAGATACGCAGTATTTT
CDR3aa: CASSGGRDTDTQYF

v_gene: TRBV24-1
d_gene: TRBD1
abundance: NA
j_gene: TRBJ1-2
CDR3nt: TGTGCCACCAGTGAATCCCTCGGGACAGGGGGCTTAGGTGGTGGCTACACCTTC
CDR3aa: CATSESLGTGGLGGGYTF

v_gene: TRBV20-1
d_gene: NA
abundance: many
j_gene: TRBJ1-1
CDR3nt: TGCAGTGCTAGCGAACCTACTGAAGCTTTCTTT
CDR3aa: CSASEPTEAFF

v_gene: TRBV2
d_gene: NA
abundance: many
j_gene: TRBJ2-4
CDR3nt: TGTGCCAGCAGTTCTTTCTGGCAGAAAAACATTCAGTACTTC
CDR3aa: CASSSFWQKNIQYF

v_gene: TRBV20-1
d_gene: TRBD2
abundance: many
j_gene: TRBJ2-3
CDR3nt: TGCAGTGCTAGACCCGTGACTAGCGGGGGGGCCATAGATACGCAGTATTTT
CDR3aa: CSARPVTSGGAIDTQYF

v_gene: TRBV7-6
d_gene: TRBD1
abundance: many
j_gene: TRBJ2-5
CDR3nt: TGTGCCAGCAGCCGGGACAGGGGTGTAGAGACCCAGTACTTC
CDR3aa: CASSRDRGVETQYF

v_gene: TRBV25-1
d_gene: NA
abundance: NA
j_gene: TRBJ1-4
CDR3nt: TGTGCCAGCAGTGATATGCGGGCAACTAATGAAAAACTGTTTTTT
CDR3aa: CASSDMRATNEKLFF

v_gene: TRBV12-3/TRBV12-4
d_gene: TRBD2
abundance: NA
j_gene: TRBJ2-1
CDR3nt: TGTGCCAGCAGCGGGACTAGCGGGGTTGGTAAGCAGTTCTTC
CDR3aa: CASSGTSGVGKQFF

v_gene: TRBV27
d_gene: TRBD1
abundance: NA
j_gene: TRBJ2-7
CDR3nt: TGTGCCAGCAGTCCCACTCCGACAGGGGCCCACGAGCAGTACTTC
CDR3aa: CASSPTPTGAHEQYF

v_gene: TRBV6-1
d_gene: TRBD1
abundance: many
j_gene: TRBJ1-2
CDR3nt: TGTGCCAGCAGTAAAGACAGGGGATATGGCTACACCTTC
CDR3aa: CASSKDRGYGYTF

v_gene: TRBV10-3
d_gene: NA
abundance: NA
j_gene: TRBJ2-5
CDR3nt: TGTGCCATCAGGCCCGGGAGCGGACAAGAGACCCAGTATTTC
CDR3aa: CAIRPGSGQETQYF